This T cell receptor (beta chain) was documented in a study of blood T cell repertoires in COVID-19. Looking at the study overall: The United States, Italy and Spain provided the acute and convalescent COVID-19 samples. Sample material is recorded as cDNA or gDNA derived from T cells, B-cell-depleted T cells, or PBMCs.

This clone was recorded once. Sequencing was performed with immunoSEQ multiplex PCR; in TCRdb, only in-frame clones are kept and a portion is missing. The table has hundreds of thousands of clones, around 83% seen once; the top ten hold 7.5% to 9%. V was clipped by 0 bases and J by 5 bases, with 19 bases between them. The CDR3 has 17 amino acids. Germline V gene sequence: CDR1 SEHNR, CDR2 FQNEAQ (reference sequence). What was sequenced was peripheral blood. This chain connects TRBV7-9 to TRBJ1-2, with D hard to call. This TCR was recovered from a woman aged 50 to 60 with acute or convalescent COVID-19. The CDR3 bases are TGTGCCAGCAGCTTAGCCGGGGAGTCTAAAAATGGGTATGGCTACACCTTC. This translates into CASSLAGESKNGYGYTF.